This TCR beta chain was retrieved from a study of T cells in Graves' hyperthyroidism and ophthalmopathy. V was trimmed by 4 bases and J by 4 bases, leaving 11 bases between them. CDR1 and CDR2 (germline): MNHNS, SASEGT. This CDR3 comprises 13 residues. This clonotype was observed a few times. Its antigen is unidentified. Study-wide results and limits: In blood, most of the thyroid clonotypes expanded above 0.001 were also present. The model made its ophthalmopathy prediction, and onset followed a median approximately 7 months later.

Disease duration under 2 months; hyperthyroidism patients were aged 18 to 65. The study left out patients who had uncontrolled infection, other autoimmune disease, pregnancy or lactation. RNA transcripts gave rise to amplified TCR beta CDR3 regions. Using the HTBI primer set, a first-round RT-PCR was run on the TCR CDR3. TCRdb fed the multiplex PCR reads into MiXCR, producing one record per CDR3 protein. The sample lists 340,000 or so distinct CDR3 sequences, about 18% seen once, with around 50% in the top ten. V gene TRBV6-1 combines with J gene TRBJ2-7, with no clear D. Material: blood. This receptor was taken from a woman aged 50 to 65 with Graves' hyperthyroidism. In DNA, the CDR3 is TGTGCCAGCAGTGTTACAGACTTTTACGAGCAGTACTTC. Translation gives CASSVTDFYEQYF.